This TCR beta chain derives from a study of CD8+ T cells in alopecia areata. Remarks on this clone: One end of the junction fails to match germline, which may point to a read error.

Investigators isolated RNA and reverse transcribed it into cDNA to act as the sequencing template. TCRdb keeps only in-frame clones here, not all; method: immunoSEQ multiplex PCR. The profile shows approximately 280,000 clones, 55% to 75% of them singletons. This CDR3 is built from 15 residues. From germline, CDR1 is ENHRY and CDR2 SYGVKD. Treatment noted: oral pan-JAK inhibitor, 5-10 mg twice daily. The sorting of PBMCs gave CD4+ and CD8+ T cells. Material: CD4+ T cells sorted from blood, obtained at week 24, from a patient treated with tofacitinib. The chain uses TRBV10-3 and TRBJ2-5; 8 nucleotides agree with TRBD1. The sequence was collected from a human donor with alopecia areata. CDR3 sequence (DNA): TGTGCCAGCAGTGCATCCGGGACAGGACAAGAGACCCAGTACTTC. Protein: CASSASGTGQETQYF.